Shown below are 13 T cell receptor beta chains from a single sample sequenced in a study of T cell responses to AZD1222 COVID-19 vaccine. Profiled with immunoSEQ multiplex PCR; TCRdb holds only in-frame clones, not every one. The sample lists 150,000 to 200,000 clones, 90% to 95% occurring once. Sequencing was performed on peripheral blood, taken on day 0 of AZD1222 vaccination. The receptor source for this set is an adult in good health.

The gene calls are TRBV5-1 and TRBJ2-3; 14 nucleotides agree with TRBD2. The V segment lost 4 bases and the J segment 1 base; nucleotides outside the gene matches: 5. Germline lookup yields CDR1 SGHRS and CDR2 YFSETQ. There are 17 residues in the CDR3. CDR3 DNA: TGCGCCAGCAGCGATGGACTAGCGGGAGGTCGCACAGATACGCAGTATTTT. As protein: CASSDGLAGGRTDTQYF.

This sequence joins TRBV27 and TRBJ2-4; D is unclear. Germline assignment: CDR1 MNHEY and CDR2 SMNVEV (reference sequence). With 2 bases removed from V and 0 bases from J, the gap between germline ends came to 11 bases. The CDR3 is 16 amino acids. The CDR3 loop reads CASSLGSGLAKNIQYF. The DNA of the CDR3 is TGTGCCAGCAGTTTAGGTTCCGGTCTAGCCAAAAACATTCAGTACTTC.

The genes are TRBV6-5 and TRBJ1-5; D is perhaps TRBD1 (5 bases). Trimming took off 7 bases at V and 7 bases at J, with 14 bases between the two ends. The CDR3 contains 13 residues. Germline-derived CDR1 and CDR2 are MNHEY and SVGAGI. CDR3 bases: TGTGCCAGCACCGGGGGGGGGAACCAGCCCCAGCATTTT. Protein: CASTGGGNQPQHF.

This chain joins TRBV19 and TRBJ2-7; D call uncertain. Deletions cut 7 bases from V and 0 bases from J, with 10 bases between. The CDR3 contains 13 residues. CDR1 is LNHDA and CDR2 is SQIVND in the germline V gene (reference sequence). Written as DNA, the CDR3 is TGTGCCAGTAACCCCGGACCCTCCTACGAGCAGTACTTC. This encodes CASNPGPSYEQYF. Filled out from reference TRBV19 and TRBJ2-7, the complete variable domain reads DGGITQSPKYLFRKEGQNVTLSCEQNLNHDAMYWYRQDPGQGLRLIYYSQIVNDFQKGDIAEGYSVSREKKESFPLTVTSAQKNPTAFYLCASNPGPSYEQYFGPGTRLTVT.

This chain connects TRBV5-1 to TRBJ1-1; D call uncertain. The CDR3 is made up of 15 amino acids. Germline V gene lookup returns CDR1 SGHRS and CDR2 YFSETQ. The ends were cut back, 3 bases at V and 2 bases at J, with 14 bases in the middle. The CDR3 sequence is CASSSRGKQNTEAFF. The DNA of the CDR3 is TGCGCCAGCAGCTCGCGGGGAAAGCAAAACACTGAAGCTTTCTTT. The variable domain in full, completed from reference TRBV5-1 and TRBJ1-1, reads KAGVTQTPRYLIKTRGQQVTLSCSPISGHRSVSWYQQTPGQGLQFLFEYFSETQRNKGNFPGRFSGRQFSNSRSEMNVSTLELGDSALYLCASSSRGKQNTEAFFGQGTRLTVV.

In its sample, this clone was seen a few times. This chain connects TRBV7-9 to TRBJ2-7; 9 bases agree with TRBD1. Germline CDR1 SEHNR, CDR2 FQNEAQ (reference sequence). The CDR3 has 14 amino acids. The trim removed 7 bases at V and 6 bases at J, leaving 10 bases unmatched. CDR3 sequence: CASTERTGVGEQYF. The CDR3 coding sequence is TGTGCCAGCACTGAACGGACAGGGGTCGGCGAGCAGTACTTC.

CDR3 sequence (DNA): TGTGCCTGGAGGACAGGCAACTCTGGAAACACCATATATTTT. Translation: CAWRTGNSGNTIYF. The rearrangement joins TRBV30 to TRBJ1-3, with D maybe TRBD1 (6 bases). CDR1 and CDR2 from the germline V gene are GTSNPN and SVGIG (reference sequence). V shed 3 bases and J shed 0 bases, with 9 bases lying between them. The CDR3 consists of 14 residues. Full variable domain (missing parts from reference TRBV30 and TRBJ1-3): SQTIHQWPATLVQPVGSPLSLECTVEGTSNPNLYWYRQAAGRGLQLLFYSVGIGQISSEVPQNLSASRPQDRQFILSSKKLLLSDSGFYLCAWRTGNSGNTIYFGEGSWLTVV.

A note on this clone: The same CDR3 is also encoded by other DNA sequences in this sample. The CDR3 DNA sequence: TGTGCCAGCAGCGTGGGCTCTGGAAACACCATATATTTT. As protein: CASSVGSGNTIYF. This chain links TRBV9 with TRBJ1-3; D not resolved. Germline V gene sequence: CDR1 SGDLS, CDR2 YYNGEE. Trimming left V 2 bases short and J 0 bases short, with 3 bases between. The CDR3 is 13 residues long.

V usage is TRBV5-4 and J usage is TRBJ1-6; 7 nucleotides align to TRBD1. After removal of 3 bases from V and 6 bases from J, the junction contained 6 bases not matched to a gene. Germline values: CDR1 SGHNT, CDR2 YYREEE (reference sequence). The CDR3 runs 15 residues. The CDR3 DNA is TGTGCCAGCAGCTCGACAGGGTTTATTAATTCACCCCTCCACTTT. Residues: CASSSTGFINSPLHF.

The CDR3 spells CASSEGLAGVYEQYF. The CDR3 DNA is TGTGCCAGCAGTGAAGGGCTAGCGGGAGTCTACGAGCAGTACTTC. The J gene is TRBJ2-7, the V gene TRBV6-1; 10 nucleotides line up with TRBD2. CDR3 length equals 15 residues. In germline, CDR1 is MNHNS, CDR2 SASEGT. J lost 3 bases, V lost 1 base, and 3 bases had no gene match.

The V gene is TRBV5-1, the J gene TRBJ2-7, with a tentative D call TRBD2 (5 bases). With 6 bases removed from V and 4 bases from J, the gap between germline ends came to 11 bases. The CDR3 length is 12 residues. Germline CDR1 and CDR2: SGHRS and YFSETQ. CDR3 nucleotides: TGCGCCAGCATCAGCGAGGGTTACGAGCAGTACTTC. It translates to CASISEGYEQYF.

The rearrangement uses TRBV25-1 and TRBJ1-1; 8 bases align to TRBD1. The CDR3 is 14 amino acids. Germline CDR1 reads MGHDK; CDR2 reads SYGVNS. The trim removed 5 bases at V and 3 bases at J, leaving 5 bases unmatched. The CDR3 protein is CASSPRTGYTEAFF. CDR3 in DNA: TGTGCCAGCAGTCCACGGACAGGGTACACTGAAGCTTTCTTT.

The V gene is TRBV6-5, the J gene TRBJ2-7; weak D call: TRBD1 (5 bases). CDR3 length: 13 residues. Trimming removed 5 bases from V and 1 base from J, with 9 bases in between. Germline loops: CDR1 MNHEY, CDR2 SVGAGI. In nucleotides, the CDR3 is TGTGCCAGCAGTCAGGGCCCATCCTACGAGCAGTACTTC. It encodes CASSQGPSYEQYF.